This TCR beta chain was identified during a study of blood T cell repertoires in COVID-19. Study overall: T cells, B-cell-depleted T cells, or PBMCs provided the cDNA or gDNA that served as material.

Per the original methods: Amplifying reference gene primers gave estimates of nucleated cell counts. Using immunoSEQ multiplex PCR, the repertoire was profiled, and TCRdb retains in-frame clones only, with some absent. V and J calls and clone size come straight from that table; D and trimming were deduced from the DNA. The profile shows 250,000 to 300,000 clones, approximately 87% of them singletons. The CDR3 runs to 14 residues. The V segment lost 7 bases and the J segment 0 bases; nucleotides outside the gene matches: 3. CDR1 is LGHDT, CDR2 YNNKEL, per germline (reference sequence). The receptor comes from a man aged 55 to 70 who had recovered from COVID-19. Source material: peripheral blood. The genes are TRBV3-1 (or the pseudogene TRBV3-2) and TRBJ2-3; 8 bases fit TRBD2. In DNA form, the CDR3 reads TGTGCCAGCATGGAGCGGGGGAGCACAGATACGCAGTATTTT. Its translation: CASMERGSTDTQYF.